This T cell receptor beta chain was captured in a study of PD-1 blockade in classical Hodgkin lymphoma. V shed 6 bases and J 7 bases; nucleotides not matched to a gene: 18. This CDR3 comprises 17 residues. The germline V gene has CDR1 MNHEY and CDR2 SMNVEV (reference sequence). Study-wide findings and caveats: According to reports, newly diagnosed patients had lower baseline TCR diversity than healthy donors, and relapsed/refractory patients had lower baseline TCR diversity still. It was among complete responders that baseline diversity resembled that of newly diagnosed patients. The causes of the repertoire differences, possibly disease activity or prior therapy, remain undefined.

Comments on this clone: The target antigen is unknown.

All the patients suffered relapse after autologous stem cell transplantation, and brentuximab vedotin exposure differed. The assay was immunoSEQ multiplex PCR, and TCRdb's table has in-frame clones only and misses some. There are 45,000 to 60,000 clones in the sample; 65% to 85% occur only once, and under 20% lies in the top ten. This receptor was taken from a human donor with classical Hodgkin lymphoma. The sample in question was peripheral blood mononuclear cells (PBMCs), obtained at baseline. The chain uses TRBV27 and TRBJ2-1, with 7 bases that match TRBD2. This CDR3 reads CASSSLTSAAVWNEQFF. The CDR3 nucleotides read TGTGCCAGCAGCTCTCTTACTAGCGCCGCGGTTTGGAATGAGCAGTTCTTC.